The next 16 T cell receptor beta chains were all read from a single sample in a study of blood T cell repertoires in COVID-19. Only in-frame clones appear in the TCRdb table, and some are missing; sequencing was by immunoSEQ multiplex PCR. The sample shows around 420,000 clones, 88% of them seen only once. Sequenced sample: PBMCs or T cells enriched from blood (not recorded which). These TCRs come from a woman between 40 and 55 years old with acute COVID-19.

This chain links TRBV6-5 with TRBJ1-1, with 8 bases aligning to TRBD1. The CDR3 length is 14 residues. Trimming at V came to 6 bases and at J to 2 bases, leaving 5 bases not matched to a gene. CDR1 is MNHEY, CDR2 SVGAGI, per germline. CDR3 bases: TGTGCCAGCAGGTTACAGGGGGAAAACACTGAAGCTTTCTTT. It yields the protein CASRLQGENTEAFF.

This clone has a count of ten or more. CDR3 amino acids: CASSQGPPGGAWTEAFF. CDR3 DNA: TGTGCCAGCAGCCAAGGTCCCCCAGGGGGCGCATGGACTGAAGCTTTCTTT. The V gene is TRBV3-1 (or the pseudogene TRBV3-2), the J gene TRBJ1-1; TRBD1 matches at 8 bases. This CDR3 has 17 amino acids. The V gene end was trimmed by 1 base and the J gene end by 5 bases; junction bases not matched to a gene: 12. Germline V gene lookup returns CDR1 LGHDT and CDR2 YNNKEL (reference sequence).

The rearrangement links TRBV4-1 to TRBJ2-1, with 14 positions matching TRBD2. CDR3 length equals 16 residues. Per germline, CDR1 MGHRA and CDR2 YSYEKL. V lost 3 bases and J lost 8; bases outside the gene matches: 6. CDR3 amino acids: CASSQTSGGAQDEQFF. CDR3 bases: TGCGCCAGCAGCCAGACTAGCGGGGGGGCCCAGGATGAGCAGTTCTTC.

J is TRBJ1-5 and V is TRBV5-1, with 7 bases lining up with TRBD1. Unmatched junction bases numbered 4, after V lost 0 bases and J lost 1 base. The CDR3 totals 16 residues. Germline V gives CDR1 SGHRS, CDR2 YFSETQ. The CDR3 protein is CASSLVKTGSNQPQHF. The CDR3 nucleotides read TGCGCCAGCAGCTTGGTTAAGACAGGGAGCAATCAGCCCCAGCATTTT.

Concerning this clone: Its ends do not fully match the called genes, so a read error is possible. This chain uses TRBV5-1 with TRBJ2-1, with D perhaps TRBD1 (5 bases). This CDR3 comprises 14 residues. Germline assignment: CDR1 SGHRS and CDR2 YFSETQ. CDR3 sequence: CASSLGAGFNEQFF. CDR3 in DNA: TGCGCCAGCAGTTTGGGTGCAGGGTTCAATGAGCAGTTCTTC.

The V and J genes are TRBV21-1 and TRBJ1-1; no check of the table's D call, TRBD1, against the DNA was made. TRBV21-1 is reported as a pseudogene. The CDR3 is made up of 15 amino acids. The CDR3 spells CASSKESGMNTEAFF. CDR3 bases: TGTGCCAGCAGCAAAGAATCAGGGATGAACACTGAAGCTTTCTTT.

The rearrangement uses TRBV7-9 and TRBJ1-1, with a weak D call TRBD1 (5 bases). Between the trimmed V and J ends, which lost 6 bases and 6 bases, there was a span of 8 bases. This CDR3 region has 11 residues. The germline V gene encodes CDR1 SEHNR and CDR2 FQNEAQ (reference sequence). CDR3 nucleotides: TGTGCCAGCAGGTCAGGGTCTGAAGCTTTCTTT. Protein: CASRSGSEAFF. Looking up the rest from reference TRBV7-9 and TRBJ1-1 gives the full variable domain: DTGVSQNPRHKITKRGQNVTFRCDPISEHNRLYWYRQTLGQGPEFLTYFQNEAQLEKSRLLSDRFSAERPKGSFSTLEIQRTEQGDSAMYLCASRSGSEAFFGQGTRLTVV.

The V call is TRBV7-9, the J call TRBJ2-3; 13 nucleotides match TRBD2. Germline-derived CDR1 and CDR2 are SEHNR and FQNEAQ (reference sequence). The CDR3 is 16 amino acids. The junction had 4 bases not matched to a gene; V was cut back by 5 bases and J by 2 bases. CDR3 residues: CASSRTSGGSTDTQYF. CDR3 coding DNA: TGTGCCAGCAGCCGGACTAGCGGGGGATCCACAGATACGCAGTATTTT.

The gene calls are TRBV19 and TRBJ1-3, with D tentatively TRBD1 (6 bases). Germline-derived CDR1 and CDR2 are LNHDA and SQIVND (reference sequence). The V gene lost 5 bases and the J gene lost 1 base, with 15 bases spanning the gap. This CDR3 contains 16 residues. The CDR3 loop reads CASSPQQGQSGNTIYF. Written as DNA, the CDR3 is TGTGCCAGTAGTCCACAACAGGGCCAATCTGGAAACACCATATATTTT.

This chain uses TRBV5-1 with TRBJ2-1, with TRBD2 identical over 11 bases. Losses at the gene ends were 4 bases for V and 9 bases for J; bases not matched to a gene: 12. The CDR3 is made up of 16 amino acids. Germline CDR1 SGHRS, CDR2 YFSETQ. CDR3 nucleotides: TGCGCCAGCAGCCGTATAGTAGCGGGGGGGCATTTTGAGCAGTTCTTC. This encodes CASSRIVAGGHFEQFF.

The chain joins TRBV29-1 to TRBJ1-5, with D possibly matching TRBD1 (5 bases). The CDR3 loop spans 15 amino acids. Per germline, CDR1 SQVTM and CDR2 ANQGSEA. With 4 bases removed from V and 0 bases from J, the gap between germline ends came to 13 bases. As DNA, the CDR3 is TGCAGCGTTGTGGTTGGGGGGTATAGCAATCAGCCCCAGCATTTT. This encodes CSVVVGGYSNQPQHF.

The chain employs TRBV7-8 and TRBJ1-4; D not resolved. Per germline, CDR1 SGHVS and CDR2 FQNEAQ. V was shortened by 3 bases and J by 0 bases, with 5 bases between the two germline ends. This CDR3 region has 14 residues. The CDR3 loop is CASSFLPTNEKLFF. The CDR3 region has the DNA TGTGCCAGCAGCTTTCTTCCAACTAATGAAAAACTGTTTTTT.

The CDR3 nucleotides read TGTGCCAGCAGCTTAGGCAGGGGTAGCTACGAGCAGTACTTC. This encodes CASSLGRGSYEQYF. The J gene is TRBJ2-7, the V gene TRBV11-2; D might be TRBD1 (6 bases). The CDR3 consists of 14 residues. Deletions cut 1 base from V and 3 bases from J, with 10 bases between. Germline V gene data show CDR1 as SGHAT and CDR2 as FQNNGV.

The chain carries TRBV6-5 and TRBJ2-1, with 10 bases identical to TRBD2. The CDR3 totals 16 residues. Germline V gene lookup returns CDR1 MNHEY and CDR2 SVGAGI. V shed 2 bases, J shed 8 bases, and the junction held 9 bases outside the gene matches. Here the CDR3 reads CASSYHPAGGRDEQFF. The DNA of the CDR3 is TGTGCCAGCAGTTACCATCCAGCGGGGGGGCGGGATGAGCAGTTCTTC.

The rearrangement uses TRBV30 and TRBJ1-1, with D unresolved. The V end was cut by 0 bases, the J end by 11 bases, with 7 bases between. The CDR3 spans 10 residues. CDR1 and CDR2 (germline): GTSNPN, SVGIG (reference sequence). The CDR3 protein is CAWSVNSAFF. CDR3 nucleotide sequence: TGTGCCTGGAGTGTTAATTCGGCTTTCTTT.

The V call is TRBV6-2 or TRBV6-3, the J call TRBJ2-3; D is unresolved. From germline, CDR1 is MNHEY and CDR2 SVGEGT. The CDR3 has 11 residues. The V end lost 5 bases, the J end lost 3 bases, and 3 bases lay between the germline ends. The DNA for the CDR3 is TGTGCCAGCAGTCAAACAGATACGCAGTATTTT. This gives the protein CASSQTDTQYF.